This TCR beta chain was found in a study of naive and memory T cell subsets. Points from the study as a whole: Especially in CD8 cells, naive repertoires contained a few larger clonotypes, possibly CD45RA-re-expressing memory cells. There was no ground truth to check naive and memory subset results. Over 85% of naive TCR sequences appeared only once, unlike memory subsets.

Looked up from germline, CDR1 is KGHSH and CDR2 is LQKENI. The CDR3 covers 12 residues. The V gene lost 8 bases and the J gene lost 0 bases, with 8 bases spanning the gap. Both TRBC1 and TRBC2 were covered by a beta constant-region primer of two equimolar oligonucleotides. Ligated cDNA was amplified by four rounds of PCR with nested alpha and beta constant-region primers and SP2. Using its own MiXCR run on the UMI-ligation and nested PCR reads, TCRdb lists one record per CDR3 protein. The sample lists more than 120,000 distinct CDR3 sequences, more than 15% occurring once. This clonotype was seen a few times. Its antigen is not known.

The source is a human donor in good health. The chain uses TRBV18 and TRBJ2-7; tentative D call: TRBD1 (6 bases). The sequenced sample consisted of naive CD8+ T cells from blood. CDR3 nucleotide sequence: TGTGCCAGCGGCAGGGGCTCCTACGAGCAGTACTTC. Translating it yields CASGRGSYEQYF.